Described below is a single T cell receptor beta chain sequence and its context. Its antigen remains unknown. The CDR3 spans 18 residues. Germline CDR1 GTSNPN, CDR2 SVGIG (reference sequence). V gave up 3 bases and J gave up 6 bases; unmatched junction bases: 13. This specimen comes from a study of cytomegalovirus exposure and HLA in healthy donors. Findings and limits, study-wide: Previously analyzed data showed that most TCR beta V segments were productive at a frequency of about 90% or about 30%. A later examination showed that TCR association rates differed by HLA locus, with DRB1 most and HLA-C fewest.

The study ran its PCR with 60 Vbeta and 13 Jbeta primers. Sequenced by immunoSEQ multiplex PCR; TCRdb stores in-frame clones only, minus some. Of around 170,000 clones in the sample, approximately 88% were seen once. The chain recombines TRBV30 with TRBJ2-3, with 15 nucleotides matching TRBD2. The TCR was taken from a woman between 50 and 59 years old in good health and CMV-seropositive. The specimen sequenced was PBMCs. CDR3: CAWSSRRTSGGAWDTQYF. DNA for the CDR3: TGTGCCTGGAGCTCGAGGAGGACTAGCGGGGGGGCCTGGGATACGCAGTATTTT.